This T cell receptor (beta chain) originates from a study of preoperative IRX-2 immunotherapy in early breast cancer. Using immunoSEQ multiplex PCR, the repertoire was profiled, and TCRdb retains in-frame clones only, with some absent. The sample shows tens of thousands of clones, 85% to 95% of them seen only once. CDR3 length: 17 amino acids. Germline V gene data show CDR1 as SGHVS and CDR2 as FNYEAQ. The V gene lost 5 bases and the J gene lost 0 bases, with 17 bases spanning the gap. This sample's treatment: preoperative locoregional IRX-2 cytokine immunotherapy. Preoperative locoregional IRX-2 cytokine immunotherapy was tested in the phase Ib source study.

The chain has TRBV7-6 and TRBJ1-3, with a weak D call TRBD1 (6 bases). The receptor comes from a human donor with breast cancer. This material consisted of tumor tissue, taken after IRX-2 immunotherapy. Written as DNA, the CDR3 is TGTGCCAGCAGCCTAACCTACAGGGACCTCTCTGGAAACACCATATATTTT. Its translation: CASSLTYRDLSGNTIYF.